These 20 T cell receptor beta chains were all obtained from the same sample, sequenced in a study of T cells expressing NK-cell markers. With the 5' RACE reads reprocessed, TCRdb shows one record per CDR3 protein and no DNA. The repertoire table contains 150,000 to 180,000 distinct CDR3 sequences. Input material: blood T cells: a sorted CD56 or NKG2C T cell subset, CD4+ or CD8+ T cells, or bulk PBMC T cells (not recorded which). The receptors were sampled from a woman in her 50s in good health.

This chain links TRBV28 with TRBJ2-2; the TCRdb D gene call, TRBD1, has no DNA to confirm it. This CDR3 region has 15 residues. CDR1 and CDR2 from the germline V gene are MDHEN and SYDVKM. The chain's CDR3 is CASSPPGRTYGELFF.

The J gene is TRBJ1-1, the V gene TRBV4-1. The germline V gene has CDR1 MGHRA and CDR2 YSYEKL. This CDR3 region has 14 residues. The CDR3 is CASSQRNALNEAFF.

The chain is built from TRBV7-8 and TRBJ2-7. From germline, CDR1 is SGHVS and CDR2 FQNEAQ. The CDR3 extends over 14 amino acids. The CDR3 spells CASSPQGLGYEQYF.

V is TRBV12-3 or TRBV12-4 and J is TRBJ2-5; TCRdb gives TRBD1 as the D gene, but with no DNA this cannot be confirmed. The length of the CDR3 is 15 residues. CDR3 sequence reads: CASSWGTPGGETQYF.

The chain links TRBV6-4 to TRBJ2-6; the TCRdb call, TRBD1, lacks DNA for checking. The germline V gene encodes CDR1 MRHNA and CDR2 SNTAGT. This CDR3 is 17 amino acids long. The CDR3 loop reads CASSDPRQGAGANVLTF.

The V call is TRBV6-5, the J call TRBJ1-2; the TRBD1 assignment by TCRdb is unverifiable without DNA. The CDR3 has 15 residues. From germline, CDR1 is MNHEY and CDR2 SVGAGI. The CDR3 reads CASSFGQGSNYGYTF.

The chain joins TRBV15 to TRBJ2-3; the TRBD2 assignment by TCRdb is unverifiable without DNA. The CDR3 spans 14 residues. Germline V lookup: CDR1 LNHNV, CDR2 YYDKDF (reference sequence). CDR3 region: CATSPTLAGGPGYF. The entire variable domain, with the rest obtained from reference TRBV15 and TRBJ2-3, is as follows: DAMVIQNPRYQVTQFGKPVTLSCSQTLNHNVMYWYQQKSSQAPKLLFHYYDKDFNNEADTPDNFQSRRPNTSFCFLDIRSPGLGDTAMYLCATSPTLAGGPGYFGPGTRLTVL.

The chain combines TRBV20-1 with TRBJ2-7; TCRdb returns TRBD2, unconfirmable since there is no DNA. The CDR3 contains 13 residues. The germline CDR1 and CDR2 sequences are DFQATT and SNEGSKA (reference sequence). The CDR3 reads CSAEGLDSREQYF.

The chain carries TRBV7-9 and TRBJ1-5. The CDR3 has 13 amino acids. Germline V lookup: CDR1 SEHNR, CDR2 FQNEAQ (reference sequence). This CDR3 reads CASSLGSQQPQHF. The entire variable domain, with the rest obtained from reference TRBV7-9 and TRBJ1-5, is as follows: DTGVSQNPRHKITKRGQNVTFRCDPISEHNRLYWYRQTLGQGPEFLTYFQNEAQLEKSRLLSDRFSAERPKGSFSTLEIQRTEQGDSAMYLCASSLGSQQPQHFGDGTRLSIL.

The chain combines TRBV11-2 with TRBJ2-3; there is no DNA to check the TCRdb D call of TRBD2. Germline V CDR1 and CDR2: SGHAT, FQNNGV. CDR3 length: 16 amino acids. The CDR3 spells CASSSSTSGDTDTQYF. The full variable domain, its missing parts supplied by reference TRBV11-2 and TRBJ2-3, is EAGVAQSPRYKIIEKRQSVAFWCNPISGHATLYWYQQILGQGPKLLIQFQNNGVVDDSQLPKDRFSAERLKGVDSTLKIQPAKLEDSAVYLCASSSSTSGDTDTQYFGPGTRLTVL.

The genes are TRBV5-6 and TRBJ2-2; TCRdb lists TRBD1, though no DNA is available to test this call. Germline V gives CDR1 SGHDT, CDR2 YYEEEE. The CDR3 runs 15 residues. CDR3: CASSHRGPYTGELFF.

The rearrangement uses TRBV7-7 and TRBJ2-1. The CDR3 contains 13 residues. Germline V lookup: CDR1 SSHAT, CDR2 FNYEAQ (reference sequence). CDR3 amino acids: CASAVGVNNEQFF.

The rearrangement joins TRBV5-1 to TRBJ2-2; absent DNA, TCRdb's TRBD1 call cannot be checked. Germline V gives CDR1 SGHRS, CDR2 YFSETQ. The CDR3 is 15 amino acids. The CDR3 reads CASSFEGNPTGELFF.

The rearrangement links TRBV12-3 or TRBV12-4 to TRBJ2-1; TCRdb calls TRBD1, which cannot be checked without DNA. The CDR3 spans 12 residues. CDR3 residues: CASSFPGSEQFF.

The chain links TRBV5-1 to TRBJ2-1; TCRdb's assignment of TRBD1 cannot be checked, as there is no DNA. The V gene's germline CDR1 is SGHRS and CDR2 YFSETQ. The CDR3 is 15 amino acids. CDR3 sequence: CASSLGQGLRDEQFF.

The V and J genes are TRBV29-1 and TRBJ2-7; TCRdb proposes TRBD1, but this gene call is untestable without DNA. The germline CDR1 and CDR2 sequences are SQVTM and ANQGSEA. The length of the CDR3 is 13 residues. The CDR3 loop reads CSVTGGGIYEQYF.

The chain employs TRBV30 and TRBJ1-2. The CDR3 runs 12 residues. Germline assignment: CDR1 GTSNPN and CDR2 SVGIG (reference sequence). This CDR3 reads CAWSVGHYGYTF.

The chain couples TRBV4-1 to TRBJ2-6; without DNA, the TCRdb call of TRBD1 cannot be checked. The CDR3 is 17 residues long. The germline CDR1 and CDR2 sequences are MGHRA and YSYEKL. CDR3 protein: CASSQQQGASGANVLTF.

The V and J genes are TRBV5-5 and TRBJ1-1; TCRdb picks TRBD1, but there is no DNA to check that call. The CDR3 sequence is 15 residues long. The germline V gene has CDR1 SGHKS and CDR2 YYEKEE (reference sequence). The CDR3 reads CASSRPRGGVTMAFF. Together with reference TRBV5-5 and TRBJ1-1, the CDR3 gives the full variable domain: DAGVTQSPTHLIKTRGQQVTLRCSPISGHKSVSWYQQVLGQGPQFIFQYYEKEERGRGNFPDRFSARQFPNYSSELNVNALLLGDSALYLCASSRPRGGVTMAFFGQGTRLTVV.

The chain links TRBV7-9 to TRBJ2-1; TCRdb outputs TRBD2, but without DNA this stays unchecked. CDR3 length equals 16 residues. The germline CDR1 and CDR2 sequences are SEHNR and FQNEAQ (reference sequence). CDR3 amino acids: CASSPRGGVTYNEQFF.